These T cell receptor beta chains were read from a single sample in a study of blood T cell repertoires in COVID-19. Generated by immunoSEQ multiplex PCR, the TCRdb table keeps only in-frame clones and is missing some. The data hold around 100,000 clones, with about 91% observed a single time. The sequencing sample was made of peripheral blood. The receptors shown here come from a human donor with active COVID-19. The donor label of this sample is uncertain. The conserved cysteine and the conserved F or W are not part of the CDR3 here.

v_gene | CDR3aa
TRBV4-1 | ASSQRKGVGTGELF
TRBV7-3 | ASSRWGGESYEQY
TRBV7-9 | ASSFPRTSGGTSYNEQF
TRBV10-2 | ASSHGMYNEKLF
TRBV2 | ASSDLRTGGVETQY
TRBV27 | ASTPRPIAGGLNQRMSGETQY
TRBV6-6 | ASNRQGTDTQY
TRBV18 | ASSVPGTFDEQF
TRBV28 | ASSSIRGGLGEKLF
TRBV19 | ASNDPGQGNSYEQY
TRBV4-3 | ASSPRPGLAQETQY
TRBV2 | ASSPRDTVDSGANVLT
TRBV10-2 | ASRDVAGDHTGELF
TRBV2 | ASSVLQEMNEQF
TRBV7-9 | ASSLAATPTEQF
TRBV7-2 | ASSLEAGRQEAF
TRBV5-1 | ASSLDHQQGLNTEAF
TRBV19 | ASSPLLAGGQGEQF
TRBV7-9 | ASSPGGQGARSPLH
TRBV19 | ASSSGGDYNEQF
TRBV5-1 | ASSPLAEPGYNEQF
TRBV4-3 | ASSQDGGTSGTDTQY
TRBV4-2 | ASSPPRLGGDYGYT
TRBV6-6 | ASSSGPGQGFGEQY
TRBV3-1/TRBV3-2 | ASSQGKGYQPQH
TRBV4-1 | ASSYGLAGDAEQF
TRBV7-8 | ASSLDSLTDTQY
TRBV19 | ASTDSGFTGELF
TRBV9 | ASSARGLAGDLYEQF
TRBV5-4 | ASSGTDSYEQY
TRBV5-1 | ASRAGMDNSPLH
TRBV24-1 | ATSDGTSRGVDTQY
TRBV13 | ASSDPTGDPEAF
TRBV28 | ASSLPGIIRNNEQF
TRBV9 | ASSVAALTSTDTQY
TRBV15 | ATSRDPYSMNTEAF
TRBV5-1 | ASSLGTGDTEAF
TRBV5-6 | ASSTGVQETQY
TRBV24-1 | ATSDFTAGGNREF
TRBV5-5 | ASSLGPAQSYEQY
TRBV2 | ASSEGGNYGYT
TRBV28 | ASTLGLGSYGYT
TRBV5-1 | ASSLAGGPGELF
TRBV2 | ASSVGTGGDYGYT
TRBV6-2/TRBV6-3 | ASSYSMTEYGYT
TRBV2 | ASSVARDGYGYT
TRBV5-1 | ASSLQQGRNGYT
TRBV6-6 | ASSTGQGGTEAF